This T cell receptor beta chain was observed in a study of OX40 agonist ivuxolimab in advanced cancers. Across the study: Ivuxolimab, an agonistic anti-OX40 (CD134) antibody, was given to patients. Patients treated during dose escalation were battling hepatocellular carcinoma, melanoma, renal cell or head and neck cancer. Study-wide findings and caveats: At 0.1 to 3.0 mg/kg, CD4+ and CD8+ blood T cells expanded clonally by week 6.

The method was immunoSEQ multiplex PCR; TCRdb's version includes in-frame clones alone and lacks a portion of them. This table holds roughly 73,000 clones, about 86% found once. The CDR3 sequence is 13 residues long. V was trimmed by 6 bases and J by 7 bases, leaving 14 bases between them. CDR1 and CDR2 (germline): MDHEN, SYDVKM. On this clone itself: No antigen is known for it.

The clonotype comes from an adult with an advanced solid tumor such as melanoma, head and neck, liver or kidney cancer. The chain employs TRBV28 and TRBJ2-3; the D is unclear. Sequencing used CD4+ or CD8+ T cells sorted from blood, obtained in a trial of the OX40 agonist ivuxolimab. Here the CDR3 reads CASSPIAPYTQYF. The DNA of the CDR3 is TGTGCCAGCAGCCCCATCGCCCCCTATACGCAGTATTTT.